This entry describes one TCR beta chain. CDR1 SGHRS and CDR2 YFSETQ come from the germline V gene. Losses at the gene ends were 4 bases for V and 9 bases for J; bases not matched to a gene: 9. CDR3 length: 14 residues. The sample originates from a study of blood T cell repertoires in COVID-19. Overall study: Sites in the United States, Italy and Spain provided acute and convalescent COVID-19 samples. Sources were T cells, B-cell-depleted T cells, or PBMCs; the material itself was cDNA or gDNA.

In the study's own analysis: Reference gene primer amplification gave nucleated cell count estimates. Data came from immunoSEQ multiplex PCR; TCRdb stores just in-frame clones and leaves some out. V, J and clone size are taken as reported in that table, and D and trimming were inferred from the DNA itself. The sample lists 40,000 or so clones, 80% to 90% occurring once. This TCR derives from a man under 40 with active or convalescent COVID-19. J is TRBJ2-1 and V is TRBV5-1; 8 positions match TRBD1. The specimen was peripheral blood. In nucleotides, the CDR3 is TGCGCCAGCAGCGAATCGACAGGGGTCTTTGAGCAGTTCTTC. As protein: CASSESTGVFEQFF.